This T cell receptor beta chain was found in a study of cytomegalovirus exposure and HLA in healthy donors (dated by TCRdb to 2016 to 2017). Looking at the study overall: In an earlier analysis of approximately 640 of the donors, about 270 Gb of sequence data and 90 million to 120 million unique TCR beta sequences from some 170 million T cells were reported. An early release that covered several hundred HLA-typed donors contained approximately 300 gigabases of sequencing data and some 87 million unique TCR sequences. Of the 350 to 450 genotyped donors, approximately 80% were placed in the genetic ancestry cluster associated with self-reported Caucasian donors. The aim of the study was to test whether cataloging public T cell receptors could identify signatures of past pathogen exposure. The T cell repertoires of about 700 subjects were profiled by immunosequencing and related to cytomegalovirus serostatus. Along with the approximately 670-subject first cohort, a separate validation cohort of around 110 different subjects was used. The study combined high-throughput TCR immunosequencing, statistical association of individual TCRs with disease status, and machine learning to predict cytomegalovirus infection status. A later analysis re-examined previously published TCR beta repertoires from just over 650 donors and added high-resolution HLA genotyping to investigate patterns of TCR occurrence. Rather than using new phenotypic data, the later analysis identified candidate immune exposures from TCR beta sequences and from how often those sequences occurred across donors. In an earlier analysis of roughly 540 of the donors, high-throughput TCR beta sequencing was used to judge whether each TCR beta V gene segment behaved as functional or pseudogenic. Donor age, sex, ethnicity and CMV serostatus were collected together with the repertoire data. In a later genetic analysis, genome-wide SNP genotypes for about three fifths of the 666 donors were used, and that subset was treated as a discovery cohort. Every repertoire in the discovery cohort had been generated on one and the same sequencing platform. Both class I and class II loci were covered by HLA typing, at four-digit resolution. Typing coverage varied by locus: roughly 629-630 donors for A, B, C, DRB1 and DQB1; approximately 500 for DQA1; around 570 for DPA1; around 490 for DPB1. Four or five DR-DQ haplotypes were handled as single units for association and clustering, since linkage in the cohort was strong. On average, roughly 240,000 unique TCR beta nucleotide sequences were sequenced per donor among more than 350 genotyped donors of the cohort, with around 19% of those sequences being non-productive. Paper-wide results and their limitations: In vitro tests confirmed that a few of the cytomegalovirus-associated TCR beta chains recognize cytomegalovirus antigens. CMV serostatus was the only immune exposure information available for the cohort. In a later analysis, most CMV-associated TCR beta chains were found to appear HLA-restricted, with HLA associations seemingly driven largely by CMV exposure. Correlated functional status among segregating V segments might be attributable to linkage disequilibrium, but an unknown experimental factor could not be ruled out. A further reported finding was that TCR beta sequences accurately predicted the HLA-A and HLA-B alleles for most subjects in the first cohort. In a later genetic analysis, fewer N-insertions in productive TCRs were reported among donors in an Asian-associated ancestry cluster than the roughly 710-donor mean. In a later analysis, HLA-associated TCR beta chains were found to be more clonally expanded and to have lower generation probabilities than equally common non-associated chains. Because HLA typing was unavailable for some donors at each locus, only the typed subset was used in association tests. The classifier was reported to diagnose cytomegalovirus status with high specificity and sensitivity in both the original and validation cohorts. In an earlier analysis of approximately 590 of the donors, most TCR beta V segments appeared in productive rearrangements about 87% or about 30% of the time, broadly matching IMGT annotations. Because counts were too low, 15 to 20 rarely observed V segments, including chromosome 9 orphons, were excluded from the earlier analysis of some 540 of the donors. In a later analysis, the rate of TCR association differed among HLA loci, with DRB1 alleles having the most associated TCRs and HLA-C alleles having the fewest. In this cohort, only TCR beta chains were sequenced, and detectable features were limited by the absence of alpha or paired-chain data. The sequencing pipeline was judged likely to have produced a cluster of highly shared sequence variants as a technical artifact. At a false discovery rate of 0.05, a later analysis linked about 17,000 TCR beta sequences to specific HLA alleles. Because the 87-base-pair reads could not distinguish some IMGT-functional V segments, including TRBV6-2 and TRBV6-3, those segments were excluded. Most TCR sequences were observed very rarely across donors, whereas some public TCRs were present in many individuals. Sequencing depth was assumed to be roughly uniform across donors in the presence/absence analyses, though that assumption may not hold. According to a later analysis, parvovirus B19, influenza, CMV and Epstein-Barr virus appeared linked to several top co-occurrence clusters. A total of fewer than 200 TCR beta chains were listed by the study as associated with cytomegalovirus. When HLA alleles, especially DR and DQ, strongly co-occurred, attributing TCR associations to individual alleles was difficult. The authors suggested that the approach could potentially be extended to other disease states and immunological phenotypes. An association between a missense DCLRE1C variant and V-gene and J-gene trimming of TCR beta chains was found in a later genetic analysis and replicated in an independent cohort.

The germline V gene gives CDR1 as SGHVS and CDR2 as FQNEAQ. Counted from cysteine to phenylalanine, this CDR3 has 17 amino acids. Only CDR3 DNA remains: 51 bases, in frame from the first base. Trimmed from V: 1 base; trimmed from J: 5 bases; junction bases lacking a gene match: 10. The cohort comprised some 700 healthy bone marrow donors. At the time of sampling, all cohort members were nominally healthy, though unrecorded immune exposures were likely present. The donor was CMV seronegative and belonged to the group of around 400 seronegative cohort members. A peripheral blood sample was collected from each donor, and TCR beta sequencing was performed on peripheral blood mononuclear cells. The Qiagen DNeasy Blood Extraction Kit was used to extract genomic DNA from the blood cell samples. The protocol used for the library was the immunoSEQ multiplex PCR assay. A mixture of 60 forward primers for TCR Vbeta segments and 13 reverse primers for TCR Jbeta segments was used in the multiplex PCR. Amplification of the CDR3 region of rearranged TCR beta genes was performed with a multiplex PCR assay on genomic DNA. On the Illumina HiSeq System, the amplified TCR beta libraries were sequenced as 87-base-pair reads. The paper's data handling went like this. A later analysis counted about 76 million unique TCR beta chains across the 600 to 850 repertoires, and 10 million to 11 million of these chains were shared by at least two donors. To remove PCR and sequencing errors, raw reads were error-corrected and collapsed into unique sequences using a nearest-neighbor algorithm that merged closely related sequences. To assign V, D and J gene segments, CDR3 sequences were aligned to IMGT reference sequences. Each retained sequence needed at least a six-nucleotide match to both a V gene segment and a J gene segment. Rearrangements were classified as productive when the CDR3 lacked stop codons and remained in frame with V and J, and all other rearrangements were classified as non-productive. CDR3 was defined by IMGT convention, running from the second conserved V-encoded cysteine to the conserved J-encoded phenylalanine. The earlier analysis of fewer than 750 of the donors excluded sequences that lacked an unambiguous match to a single V gene segment. In an earlier analysis of several hundred of the donors, V segments were called functional above 56.7% productive rearrangements and were called segregating when the between-donor standard deviation exceeded 5%. A statistical classification framework was developed to diagnose cytomegalovirus status using the catalog of TCR beta chain sequences. V and J gene assignment, in a later analysis, came from comparing TCR nucleotide sequences with IMGT/GENE-DB human TR gene sequences. In a later analysis, CDR3 sequences and most-parsimonious VDJ recombination scenarios were assigned using the TCRdist pipeline. In a later analysis, each TCR beta chain was defined by its CDR3 amino acid sequence together with its V-gene family, and reads without a unique V-gene family were excluded. In a later analysis, 450 to 600 highly shared, low-generation-probability nucleotide sequences were removed to address suspected cross-contamination and a sequencing artifact. In a later analysis, a clonal expansion index was calculated for each public chain from normalized within-repertoire ranks of inferred template counts. In a later analysis, generation probabilities were computed with a VDJ recombination model fitted to out-of-frame rearrangements, and the resulting probabilities were checked against IGoR. A later analysis scored TCR-TCR, TCR-HLA and TCR-CMV co-occurrence with hypergeometric tests, applying a repertoire-size bias correction to TCR pairs. In a later analysis, false discovery rates were estimated by permuting HLA or CMV assignments 20 times. In a later analysis, co-occurring TCRs were grouped with DBSCAN, and TCRdist sequence similarity was added when clustering was performed within HLA-allele-positive subsets. Repertoires with fewer than 30,000 or more than 120,000 public chains were left out of co-occurrence clustering, as were five repertoires with anomalous nucleotide sharing. TCRdb holds this immuneACCESS table with in-frame rearrangements only. Some clones are missing; in checked studies, unresolved V genes explain under half, and the rest has no known cause. The V and J calls and clone size were taken over from that table, and D and trimming were inferred from the DNA. The sample records about 200,000 clones, approximately 80% of which are singletons. Of the sample, approximately 0.99% falls within the top ten clones.

In regard to this clone: Its antigen target is currently unknown. No much larger clone exists at a distance of one base, and base qualities are not known.

The sample comprised PBMCs. The rearrangement joined TRBV7-8 to TRBJ2-1; 8 bases in between match TRBD2. The sequence was obtained from a woman between 40 and 50 years old in good health and CMV-seronegative. The CDR3 loop reads CASSLGVSGRFNNEQFF. The DNA sequence is given as TGTGCCAGCAGCTTAGGGGTCAGCGGGAGATTTAACAATGAGCAGTTCTTC.